This T cell receptor beta chain originates from a study of cytomegalovirus exposure and HLA in healthy donors. Study-level points and caveats: Analyzed later, association rates of TCRs varied across HLA loci, with DRB1 most and HLA-C fewest. Rare TCR sequences dominated, though some public TCRs recurred in many donors. A later analysis linked a missense variant in DCLRE1C to the trimming of TCR beta V and J genes.

CDR3 length: 11 amino acids. Germline assignment: CDR1 MDHEN and CDR2 SYDVKM. The ends were cut back, 11 bases at V and 5 bases at J, with 12 bases in the middle. The PCR made use of 60 Vbeta and 13 Jbeta primers. Sequencing was performed with immunoSEQ multiplex PCR; in TCRdb, only in-frame clones are kept and a portion is missing. The repertoire holds more than 65,000 clones, with 65% to 80% as singletons. Comments on this clone: What it binds is unknown.

The TCR sequence derives from a man aged 35 to 55 in good health and CMV-seronegative. The J gene is TRBJ1-2, the V gene TRBV28; perhaps TRBD1 as D (6 bases). Material for sequencing was PBMCs. The CDR3 sequence: CAGGAAYGYTF. CDR3 sequence (DNA): TGTGCCGGGGGGGCGGCGTATGGCTACACCTTC.